One TCR beta chain is described in this entry. Its antigen remains unidentified. These data are taken from a study of early T cells in non-severe SARS-CoV-2 infection. Study-level information: The authors sequenced bulk RNA from unsorted whole blood, leaving chains unpaired.

Germline V CDR1 and CDR2: SGHTA, FQGNSA. V was cut by 1 base and J by 8 bases, with 15 bases left in between. The CDR3 has 15 residues. TCRdb passed the 5' RACE reads through MiXCR, listing each CDR3 protein once. The data contain about 36,000 distinct CDR3 sequences, around 3.9% of them seen just once; the ten biggest clones take up approximately 9.1%. Study outcomes and limitations: Reliance on VDJdb matching favored anti-spike CD8 responses; private and CD4 specificities were missed.

The sequenced material came from whole blood. This sequence was found in an adult who was a healthcare worker with PCR-confirmed SARS-CoV-2 infection or an uninfected control (not recorded which). V and J are TRBV7-2 and TRBJ2-4; TRBD1 might be the D (6 bases). Written as DNA, the CDR3 is TGTGCCAGCAGCTTAGAAGGGGGTTTTGTGGACATTCAGTACTTC. This codes for CASSLEGGFVDIQYF.